Presented here are 10 T cell receptor beta chains from one specimen sequenced in a study of T cells in Graves' hyperthyroidism and ophthalmopathy. Using RNA transcripts as the source, TCR beta CDR3 regions were amplified. With the HTBI primer set, the TCR CDR3 went through a first round of RT-PCR. Each CDR3 protein gets one entry after TCRdb re-called the multiplex PCR reads with MiXCR. Of about 510,000 distinct CDR3 sequences listed, about 46% are singletons. The sample comprised peripheral blood or thyroid tissue (not recorded which). The receptors shown here come from an adult woman with Graves' disease, either hyperthyroidism or ophthalmopathy (not recorded which).

This sequence joins TRBV5-6 and TRBJ2-2; no definite D call. Germline CDR1 and CDR2: SGHDT and YYEEEE. The CDR3 has 13 residues. V lost 3 bases and J lost 6, with 9 bases in between. The CDR3 DNA sequence: TGTGCCAGCAGCTCCCTGAGAGCCGGGGAGCTGTTTTTT. The encoded protein is CASSSLRAGELFF.

The V gene is TRBV11-2, the J gene TRBJ1-1; D is possibly TRBD1 (6 bases). Germline CDR1 reads SGHAT; CDR2 reads FQNNGV. This CDR3 is 14 amino acids long. V lost 5 bases, J lost 1 base, and 11 bases lay in between. CDR3 loop: CASSHRGQNTEAFF. The CDR3 DNA reads as TGTGCCAGCAGCCACCGGGGACAGAACACTGAAGCTTTCTTT.

This sequence joins TRBV28 and TRBJ1-2, with D possibly matching TRBD1 (5 bases). V lost 3 bases and J 5 bases, leaving 10 bases between the germline ends. The CDR3 length is 13 residues. CDR1 is MDHEN, CDR2 SYDVKM, per germline. The CDR3 DNA reads as TGTGCCAGCAGTTTTACCCAGGGTTATGGCTACACCTTC. Translating gives CASSFTQGYGYTF.

V is TRBV11-3 and J is TRBJ2-7, with D possibly TRBD1 on 6 matching bases. The DNA matches TRBJ2-1 better at its end, which makes the J call doubtful. CDR1 and CDR2 from the germline V gene are SGHNT and YENEEA. The CDR3 is made up of 15 amino acids. For the CDR3, the DNA is TGTGCCAGCAGCCCAGGGGATTTGGCCTACAATGAGCAGTTCTTC. It is translated as CASSPGDLAYNEQFF.

In this sample, this clonotype turned up many times. This sequence joins TRBV29-1 and TRBJ1-1, with unresolved D. Trimming removed 3 bases from V and 7 bases from J, with 9 bases in between. This CDR3 region has 11 residues. Germline CDR1 SQVTM, CDR2 ANQGSEA. The CDR3 region has the DNA TGCAGCGTTGATGGGCAGCTTGAAGCTTTCTTT. This sequence encodes CSVDGQLEAFF. The complete variable domain, with remaining parts taken from reference TRBV29-1 and TRBJ1-1, reads SAVISQKPSRDICQRGTSLTIQCQVDSQVTMMFWYRQQPGQSLTLIATANQGSEATYESGFVIDKFPISRPNLTFSTLTVSNMSPEDSSIYLCSVDGQLEAFFGQGTRLTVV.

CDR3 in DNA: TGTGCCAGCAGCGGAAGGGAATTCGACACTGAAGCTTTCTTT. This sequence encodes CASSGREFDTEAFF. The chain links TRBV9 to TRBJ1-1, with D hard to call. This CDR3 has 14 residues. Per the germline V gene, CDR1 is SGDLS and CDR2 is YYNGEE. Trimming removed 3 bases at V and 3 bases at J, with 12 bases between.

This chain uses TRBV15 with TRBJ2-3; 15 nucleotides match TRBD2. The V gene's germline CDR1 is LNHNV and CDR2 YYDKDF (reference sequence). The CDR3 is 16 residues long. Losses at the gene ends were 5 bases for V and 4 bases for J; bases not matched to a gene: 4. The CDR3 DNA reads TGTGCCACCAGCCCCGGGACTAGCGGGAGGTCAGATACGCAGTATTTT. Its translation: CATSPGTSGRSDTQYF.

This clonotype was found many times. The J gene is TRBJ1-5, the V gene TRBV16; the D is unclear. Trimming removed 0 bases at V and 0 bases at J, with 9 bases between. The CDR3 contains 16 residues. Germline assignment: CDR1 KGHSY and CDR2 FQNENV. The CDR3 nucleotides read TGTGCCAGCAGCCAATCCCTCGGGAGTAGCAATCAGCCCCAGCATTTT. Amino acid sequence: CASSQSLGSSNQPQHF.

The genes are TRBV20-1 and TRBJ1-2; 7 positions match TRBD1. The CDR3 is made up of 14 amino acids. From germline, CDR1 is DFQATT and CDR2 SNEGSKA (reference sequence). J was trimmed by 3 bases and V by 4 bases; bases with no gene match: 8. The CDR3 nucleotides are TGCAGTGCTATCTCCGGGACAGAGCACTATGGCTACACCTTC. Protein: CSAISGTEHYGYTF.

V usage is TRBV20-1 and J usage is TRBJ2-5; TRBD2 is a possible D gene (5 bases). Germline-derived CDR1 and CDR2 are DFQATT and SNEGSKA (reference sequence). The length of the CDR3 is 11 residues. Deletions cut 8 bases from V and 2 bases from J, with 9 bases between. CDR3 sequence: CSLKRQETQYF. CDR3 bases: TGCAGTCTAAAGCGGCAAGAGACCCAGTACTTC.